The subject of this entry is one TCR beta chain. These data originate in a study of human T cells and chemical hapten exposure. This CDR3 comprises 16 residues. V was clipped by 3 bases and J by 1 base; unmatched bases: 7. From germline, CDR1 is SGHTA and CDR2 FQGTGA. TCRdb fed the RACE reads into MiXCR, producing one record per CDR3 protein. This table has under 200,000 distinct CDR3 sequences, approximately 31% appearing once. Specified time point: pre-sensitization, week 0. Treatment described: therapeutic diphenylcyclopropenone sensitization with weekly scalp DPC. The TCR comes from a woman aged 30 to 39 with alopecia areata. Some clones in this sample may be carry-over from other donors' samples. The chain combines TRBV7-3 with TRBJ2-5; TRBD2 agrees at 8 bases. The specimen was whole blood, collected in connection with sensitization to the hapten diphenylcyclopropenone (DPC). CDR3 coding DNA: TGTGCCAGCAGCTTTTCGGGACTAGGAGGCCAAGAGACCCAGTACTTC. Translating it yields CASSFSGLGGQETQYF.